This T cell receptor beta chain was sequenced in a study of STAT5B mutations in CD4+ large granular lymphocyte leukemia (dated by TCRdb to about 2022). About the study as a whole: Where cryopreserved patient cells were available, CD8+ cells were depleted first, followed by selection with anti-CD4 microbeads. The purity of purified fractions was confirmed by flow cytometry on FACSCanto II or FACSVerse to exceed 95% among lymphocytes. The study compared the TCRbeta repertoires of patients with CD4+ T-cell large granular lymphocyte leukemia against the TCRbeta repertoires of healthy blood donors.

CD4+ T-LGLL patients were recruited from hematology units in Padova (Italy), Helsinki (Finland) and Shinshu (Japan). Depending on which samples were available, patient samples consisted of bead-purified CD4+, CD4+CD8+, CD57+ or CD56+ fractions, or of unselected PBMC. Patient TCRbeta data were integrated with somatic STAT5B mutation profiles obtained by deep amplicon sequencing of the same DNA. All TCR-sequenced material derived from peripheral blood: patient blood samples and healthy donor buffy coats. Ficoll-Hypaque gradient centrifugation was used to isolate peripheral blood mononuclear cells. Genomic DNA was extracted with the Gentra Puregene Cell and Tissue kit and quantified on a Qubit 2.0 fluorometer. What the study reported, not specific to this receptor: TRBV06-family usage was enriched among the top patient clones (8/27) compared with healthy controls (2/35). Data were not HLA-matched; higher clonality in CD4+ versus CD8+ T-LGLL could reflect the relatively small sample size. CD4-sorted patient repertoires appeared more clonal than healthy CD4+ repertoires, and this difference persisted after removing the putative leukemic clones. Patient cell sources were heterogeneous, and only six or seven CD4-sorted patient samples entered the clonality comparison with healthy controls. The main leukemic clonotypes were found to be private to each patient, although 25% of the main leukemic clonotypes were detected at low frequency in the non-leukemic repertoires of other patients.

In its sample, this clone was seen a few times. The antigen it recognizes is unknown. No much larger clonotype is one base removed from it; base qualities were not supplied. The immunoSEQ assay at survey resolution was used to sequence TCRbeta rearrangements from genomic DNA. The authors' analysis ran thus. Clonotypes making up more than 5% of the repertoire were considered putative leukemic clones, giving some 64 such clones in about 25 patients. In the TCR sequencing data, the smallest productive clonotype frequency that could be detected was 2.59 x 10-5. Analyses included only productive TCRbeta rearrangements, meaning complete and in-frame sequences. The clonality of each sample was calculated as Simpson clonality in the immunoSEQ Analyzer version 3.0. Clones were grouped by frequency into very rare, small, medium, large (1-20%) or hyperexpanded (>20%) categories. OLGA 1.2.3 estimated generation probabilities, VDJtools produced V-gene circos plots, VDJdb was queried for specificities, and GLIPH identified CDR3 motifs. TCRdb re-hosts the immuneACCESS table, in-frame sequences only. Its copies lack some clones; in the studies checked, an unresolved V gene accounts for under half of them, and the cause for the rest is not known. That table is the source of V, J and clone size, and D and trimming were worked out from the DNA. This sample lists more than 6,500 clones; roughly 91% were detected once. The ten largest clones take up 50% of the sample.

V is clipped by 3 bases and J by 9 bases, and the sequence between their germline boundaries is 13 bases long. The germline V gene encodes CDR1 SGDLS and CDR2 YYNGEE. The CDR3 numbers 13 residues from cysteine through phenylalanine. Only the CDR3 DNA is retained, 39 bases long and in frame from the first base. The V and J segments used are TRBV9 and TRBJ2-1; perhaps TRBD2 is the D gene, with 6 bases matching. This clonotype was sampled from a woman in her 70s with CD4+ T-cell large granular lymphocyte leukemia. Source material: PBMCs. The DNA sequence reads TGTGCCAGCAGCGCGGAGGGGCCAGGTGAGCAGTTCTTC. This encodes CASSAEGPGEQFF. With all but the CDR3 taken from the reference TRBV9 and TRBJ2-1 genes, the full variable domain is: DSGVTQTPKHLITATGQRVTLRCSPRSGDLSVYWYQQSLDQGLQFLIQYYNGEERAKGNILERFSAQQFPDLHSELNLSSLELGDSALYFCASSAEGPGEQFFGPGTRLTVL.